This T cell receptor beta chain was found in a study of cytomegalovirus exposure and HLA in healthy donors. Study observations and caveats: Among the CMV-associated chains, three were confirmed in vitro as specific for CMV antigens. One later analysis, an examination of the 90 to 150 validation repertoires, found that first-cohort TCR clusters tended to co-occur in them. Associated with cytomegalovirus, according to the listing, were 150 to 200 TCR beta chains.

A note on this clone: Antigen unknown.

Donors were drawn from the approximately 120-subject validation cohort, separate from the approximately 700-subject first cohort. From germline, CDR1 is SEHNR and CDR2 FQNEAQ (reference sequence). Between the trimmed V and J ends, which lost 1 base and 4 bases, there was a span of 22 bases. The CDR3 extends over 19 amino acids. Clones were read by immunoSEQ multiplex PCR, and TCRdb kept only the in-frame ones, dropping some. The sample comprises around 300,000 clones, nearly 90% of which are singletons, and more than 0.95% rests with the top ten. The receptor was isolated from a man aged 30 to 45 in good health and CMV-seronegative. Input material: PBMCs. V gene TRBV7-9 combines with J gene TRBJ2-2; TRBD2 is a possible D gene (6 bases). The CDR3 sequence: CASSLGFPLRGRSTGELFF. The CDR3 DNA reads TGTGCCAGCAGCTTAGGATTCCCCCTTAGAGGGAGGAGCACCGGGGAGCTGTTTTTT.